These 9 T cell receptor beta chains were all obtained from the same sample, sequenced in a study of Ad26.COV2.S vaccination and SARS-CoV-2 variants. Clones were read by immunoSEQ multiplex PCR, and TCRdb kept only the in-frame ones, dropping some. The data show around 400,000 clones, roughly 85% seen once. Specified treatment: around 19 received Ad26.COV2.S at low or high dose, single or two shots; 5 received placebo; per-sample allocation not given. Material that was analyzed had been drawn on day 63 after the first vaccine or placebo injection. Sample: peripheral blood, taken in a trial of Ad26.COV2.S vaccine versus placebo. These receptors originate from a person aged 18-60 years who received the Ad26.COV2.S COVID-19 vaccine or a placebo.

This sequence joins TRBV12-5 and TRBJ1-1, with D maybe TRBD1 (6 bases). The CDR3 totals 16 residues. Germline V CDR1 and CDR2: LGHNT, FRNRAP. Trimming took 2 bases from V and 9 from J, leaving 22 bases between them. Here the CDR3 reads CASGLFPGAGARQAFF. DNA of the CDR3: TGTGCTAGTGGTTTGTTCCCGGGGGCAGGGGCCCGTCAAGCTTTCTTT.

This clone occurred once. This chain joins TRBV4-3 and TRBJ2-6, with D hard to call. V lost 0 bases, J lost 0 bases, and 9 bases lay in between. The CDR3 runs to 17 residues. The germline gives CDR1 LGHNA, CDR2 YSLEER. CDR3 nucleotides: TGCGCCAGCAGCCAAGAAGGCAGTTTCTCTGGGGCCAACGTCCTGACTTTC. Its translation is CASSQEGSFSGANVLTF.

V gene TRBV9 combines with J gene TRBJ1-1; no clear D. V gave up 4 bases and J gave up 4 bases, with 23 bases separating them. From germline, CDR1 is SGDLS and CDR2 YYNGEE. This CDR3 spans 17 amino acids. In DNA form, the CDR3 reads TGTGCCAGCAGCCCCCGTAGGATAACAGCCGGGAGCACTGAAGCTTTCTTT. It is translated as CASSPRRITAGSTEAFF.

The rearrangement uses TRBV30 and TRBJ1-6, with a weak D call TRBD1 (6 bases). The CDR3 spans 17 residues. Trimming pared 5 bases from V and 0 bases from J, leaving 17 bases between. Germline CDR1 GTSNPN, CDR2 SVGIG (reference sequence). The CDR3 DNA is TGTGCCTGGGGTCCTAGACAGGACCGCTCCTATAATTCACCCCTCCACTTT. It encodes CAWGPRQDRSYNSPLHF. The full variable domain, in which reference TRBV30 and TRBJ1-6 provide the parts outside the CDR3, is SQTIHQWPATLVQPVGSPLSLECTVEGTSNPNLYWYRQAAGRGLQLLFYSVGIGQISSEVPQNLSASRPQDRQFILSSKKLLLSDSGFYLCAWGPRQDRSYNSPLHFGNGTRLTVT.

This chain links TRBV21-1 with TRBJ2-7; the DNA was not compared with TRBD2, the D call given in the table. TRBV21-1 is noted as a pseudogene. CDR3 length: 13 amino acids. The CDR3 DNA is TGTGCCAGCAGCAAACCGAGAGCTGGCGAGCAGTACTTC. As protein: CASSKPRAGEQYF.

As regards this clone: This sample also contains other DNA sequences that code for the same CDR3. This chain connects TRBV5-8 to TRBJ1-2; weak D call: TRBD1 (5 bases). The V and J ends lost 0 bases and 0 bases respectively, with 9 bases between them. Germline loops: CDR1 SGHTS, CDR2 YDEGEE. The CDR3 is 15 residues long. Written as DNA, the CDR3 is TGTGCCAGCAGCTTGGAAGGGGAGGCTAACTATGGCTACACCTTC. Its translation is CASSLEGEANYGYTF. Full variable domain (missing parts from reference TRBV5-8 and TRBJ1-2): EAGVTQSPTHLIKTRGQQATLRCSPISGHTSVYWYQQALGLGLQFLLWYDEGEERNRGNFPPRFSGRQFPNYSSELNVNALELEDSALYLCASSLEGEANYGYTFGSGTRLTVV.

The chain couples TRBV7-9 to TRBJ1-2; possible D gene TRBD1, 5 bases. Trimming left V 4 bases short and J 5 bases short, with 8 bases between. The V gene's germline CDR1 is SEHNR and CDR2 FQNEAQ (reference sequence). This CDR3 is 12 amino acids long. CDR3 protein: CASSYPGYGYTF. CDR3 sequence (DNA): TGTGCCAGCAGCTACCCAGGGTATGGCTACACCTTC.

This chain connects TRBV5-4 to TRBJ2-7; maybe TRBD1 (7 bases). The germline V gene encodes CDR1 SGHNT and CDR2 YYREEE (reference sequence). V lost 3 bases to trimming and J lost 0 bases, with 19 bases between them. The CDR3 is made up of 17 amino acids. The CDR3 loop reads CASSSPGRGQSSYEQYF. CDR3 DNA: TGTGCCAGCAGCTCCCCGGGGCGGGGACAGAGCTCCTACGAGCAGTACTTC. The full variable domain, its missing parts supplied by reference TRBV5-4 and TRBJ2-7, is ETGVTQSPTHLIKTRGQQVTLRCSSQSGHNTVSWYQQALGQGPQFIFQYYREEENGRGNFPPRFSGLQFPNYSSELNVNALELDDSALYLCASSSPGRGQSSYEQYFGPGTRLTVT.

A note on this clone: Other DNA sequences in the same sample also yield this CDR3. CDR3 sequence reads: CASSFGGSYEQYF. The CDR3 DNA sequence: TGTGCCAGCAGTTTTGGAGGATCCTACGAGCAGTACTTC. V and J are TRBV12-3 or TRBV12-4 and TRBJ2-7, with D tentatively TRBD2 (5 bases). Between the trimmed V and J ends, which lost 3 bases and 1 base, there was a span of 7 bases. This CDR3 spans 13 amino acids.